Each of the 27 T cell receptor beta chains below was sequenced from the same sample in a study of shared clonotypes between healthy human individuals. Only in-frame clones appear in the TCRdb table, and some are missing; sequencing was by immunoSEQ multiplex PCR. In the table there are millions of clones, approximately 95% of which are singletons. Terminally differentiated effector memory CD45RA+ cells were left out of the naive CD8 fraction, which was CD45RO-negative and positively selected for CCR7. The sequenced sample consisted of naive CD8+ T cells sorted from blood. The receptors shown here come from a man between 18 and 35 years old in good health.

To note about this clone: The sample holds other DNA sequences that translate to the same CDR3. CDR3 in amino acids: CASSLAGVEQFF. The DNA of the CDR3 is TGTGCCAGCAGCCTGGCAGGGGTTGAGCAGTTCTTC. J is TRBJ2-1 and V is TRBV7-9, with a tentative D call TRBD1 (6 bases). This CDR3 has 12 amino acids. From germline, CDR1 is SEHNR and CDR2 FQNEAQ (reference sequence). The ends were cut back, 5 bases at V and 9 bases at J, with 11 bases in the middle.

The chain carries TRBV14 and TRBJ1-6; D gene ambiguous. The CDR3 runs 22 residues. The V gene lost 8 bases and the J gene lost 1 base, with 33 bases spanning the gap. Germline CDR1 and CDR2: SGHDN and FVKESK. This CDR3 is CASCPIDRLGGVGVSYNSPLHF. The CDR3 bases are TGTGCCAGCTGTCCTATCGACCGTTTGGGCGGAGTTGGAGTATCCTATAATTCACCCCTCCACTTT.

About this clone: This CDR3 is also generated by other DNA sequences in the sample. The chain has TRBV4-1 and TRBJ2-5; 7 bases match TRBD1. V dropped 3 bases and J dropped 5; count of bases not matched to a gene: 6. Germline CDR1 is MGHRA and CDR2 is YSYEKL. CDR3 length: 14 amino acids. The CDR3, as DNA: TGCGCCAGCAGCCAGACAGGGCTTGAGGAGACCCAGTACTTC. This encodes CASSQTGLEETQYF.

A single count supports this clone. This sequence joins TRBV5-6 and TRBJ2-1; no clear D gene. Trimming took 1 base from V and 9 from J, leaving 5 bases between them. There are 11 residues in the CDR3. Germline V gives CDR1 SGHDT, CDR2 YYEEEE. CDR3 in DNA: TGTGCCAGCAGCTTGTACGGTGAGCAGTTCTTC. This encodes CASSLYGEQFF. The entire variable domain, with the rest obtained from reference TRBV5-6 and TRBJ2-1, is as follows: DAGVTQSPTHLIKTRGQQVTLRCSPKSGHDTVSWYQQALGQGPQFIFQYYEEEERQRGNFPDRFSGHQFPNYSSELNVNALLLGDSALYLCASSLYGEQFFGPGTRLTVL.

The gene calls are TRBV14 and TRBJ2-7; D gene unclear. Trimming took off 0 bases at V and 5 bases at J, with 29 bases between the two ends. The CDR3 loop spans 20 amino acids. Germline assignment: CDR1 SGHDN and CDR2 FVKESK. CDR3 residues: CASSQDKWRDTNRSQDEQYF. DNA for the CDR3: TGTGCCAGCAGCCAAGACAAGTGGCGCGACACCAACCGTTCTCAGGACGAGCAGTACTTC.

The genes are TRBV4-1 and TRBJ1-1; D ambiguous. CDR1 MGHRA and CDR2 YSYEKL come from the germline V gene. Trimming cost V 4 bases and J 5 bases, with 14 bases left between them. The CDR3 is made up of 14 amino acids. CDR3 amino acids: CASSPGFPGTEAFF. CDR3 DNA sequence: TGCGCCAGCAGCCCCGGGTTCCCCGGGACTGAAGCTTTCTTT.

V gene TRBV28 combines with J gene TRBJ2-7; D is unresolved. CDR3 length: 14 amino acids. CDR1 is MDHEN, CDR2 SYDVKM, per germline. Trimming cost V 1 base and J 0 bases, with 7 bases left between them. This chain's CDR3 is CASSLSSLSYEQYF. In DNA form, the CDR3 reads TGTGCCAGCAGTTTATCCAGCCTCTCCTACGAGCAGTACTTC.

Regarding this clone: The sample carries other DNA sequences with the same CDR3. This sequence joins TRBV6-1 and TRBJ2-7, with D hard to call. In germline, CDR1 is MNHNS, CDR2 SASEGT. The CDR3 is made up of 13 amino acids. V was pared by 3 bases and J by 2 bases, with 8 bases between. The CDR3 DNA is TGTGCCAGCAGTGAGGCAGGCCCCTACGAGCAGTACTTC. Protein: CASSEAGPYEQYF.

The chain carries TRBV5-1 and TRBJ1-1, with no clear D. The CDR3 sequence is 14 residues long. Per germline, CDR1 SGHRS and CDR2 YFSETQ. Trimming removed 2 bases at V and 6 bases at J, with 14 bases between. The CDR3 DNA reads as TGCGCCAGCAGCTTTGGGGAAAAACCCCCTGAAGCTTTCTTT. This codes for CASSFGEKPPEAFF.

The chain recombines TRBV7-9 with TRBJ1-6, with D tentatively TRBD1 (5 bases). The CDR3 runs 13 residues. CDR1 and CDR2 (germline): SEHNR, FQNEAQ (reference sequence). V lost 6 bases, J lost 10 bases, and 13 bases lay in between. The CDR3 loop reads CASSSTGGSPLHF. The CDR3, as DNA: TGTGCCAGCAGTTCCACCGGGGGATCACCCCTCCACTTT. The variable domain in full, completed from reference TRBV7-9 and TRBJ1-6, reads DTGVSQNPRHKITKRGQNVTFRCDPISEHNRLYWYRQTLGQGPEFLTYFQNEAQLEKSRLLSDRFSAERPKGSFSTLEIQRTEQGDSAMYLCASSSTGGSPLHFGNGTRLTVT.

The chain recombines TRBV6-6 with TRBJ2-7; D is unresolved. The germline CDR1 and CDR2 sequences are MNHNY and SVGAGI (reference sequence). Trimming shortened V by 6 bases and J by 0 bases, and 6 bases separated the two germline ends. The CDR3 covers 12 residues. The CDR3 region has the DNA TGTGCCAGCAGGGGGATCTCCTACGAGCAGTACTTC. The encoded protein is CASRGISYEQYF.

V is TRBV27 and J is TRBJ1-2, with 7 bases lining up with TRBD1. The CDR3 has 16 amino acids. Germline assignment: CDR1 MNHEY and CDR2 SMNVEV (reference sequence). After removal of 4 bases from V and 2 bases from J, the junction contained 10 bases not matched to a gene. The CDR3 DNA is TGTGCCAGCAGTTCTCTCAGCGGACAGGTCAACTATGGCTACACCTTC. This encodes CASSSLSGQVNYGYTF.

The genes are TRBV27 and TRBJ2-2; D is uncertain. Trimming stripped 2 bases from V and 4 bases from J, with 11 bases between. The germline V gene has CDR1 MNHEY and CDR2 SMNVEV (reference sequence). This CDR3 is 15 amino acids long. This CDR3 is CASSLEQQSTGELFF. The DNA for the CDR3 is TGTGCCAGCAGTTTAGAACAGCAATCCACCGGGGAGCTGTTTTTT.

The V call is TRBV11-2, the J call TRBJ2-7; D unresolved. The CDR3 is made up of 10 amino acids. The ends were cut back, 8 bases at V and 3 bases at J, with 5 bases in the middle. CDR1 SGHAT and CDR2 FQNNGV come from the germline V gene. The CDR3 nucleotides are TGTGCCAGCCGAGACTACGAGCAGTACTTC. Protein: CASRDYEQYF.

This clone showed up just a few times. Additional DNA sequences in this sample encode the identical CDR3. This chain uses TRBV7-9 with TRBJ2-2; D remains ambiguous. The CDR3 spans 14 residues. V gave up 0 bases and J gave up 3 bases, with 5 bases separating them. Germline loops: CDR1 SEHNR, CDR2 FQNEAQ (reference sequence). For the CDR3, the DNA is TGTGCCAGCAGCTTAGCGCTGGACACCGGGGAGCTGTTTTTT. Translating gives CASSLALDTGELFF. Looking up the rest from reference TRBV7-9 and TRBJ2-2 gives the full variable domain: DTGVSQNPRHKITKRGQNVTFRCDPISEHNRLYWYRQTLGQGPEFLTYFQNEAQLEKSRLLSDRFSAERPKGSFSTLEIQRTEQGDSAMYLCASSLALDTGELFFGEGSRLTVL.

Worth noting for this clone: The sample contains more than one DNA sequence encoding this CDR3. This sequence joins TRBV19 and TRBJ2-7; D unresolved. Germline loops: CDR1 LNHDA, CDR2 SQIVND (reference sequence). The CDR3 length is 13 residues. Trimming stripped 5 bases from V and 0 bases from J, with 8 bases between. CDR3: CASSPTTSYEQYF. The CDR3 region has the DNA TGTGCCAGTAGTCCCACGACCTCCTACGAGCAGTACTTC.

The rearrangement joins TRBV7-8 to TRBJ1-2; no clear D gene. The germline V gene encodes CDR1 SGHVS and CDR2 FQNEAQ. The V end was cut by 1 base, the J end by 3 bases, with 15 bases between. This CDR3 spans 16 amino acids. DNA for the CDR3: TGTGCCAGCAGCTTAGGCGGGGAGGGAATGGACTATGGCTACACCTTC. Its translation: CASSLGGEGMDYGYTF.

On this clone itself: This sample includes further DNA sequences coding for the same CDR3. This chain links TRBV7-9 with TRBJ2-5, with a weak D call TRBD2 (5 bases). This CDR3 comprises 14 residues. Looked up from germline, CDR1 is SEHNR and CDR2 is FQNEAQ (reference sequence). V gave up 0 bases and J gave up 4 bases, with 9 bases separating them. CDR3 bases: TGTGCCAGCAGCTTAGCGGGAGTCGGAGAGACCCAGTACTTC. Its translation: CASSLAGVGETQYF.

The CDR3 region is CASPRGREAEAFF. As DNA, the CDR3 is TGTGCCAGCCCCAGGGGGCGCGAGGCTGAAGCTTTCTTT. This chain connects TRBV6-4 to TRBJ1-1; 8 bases match TRBD1. V gave up 8 bases and J gave up 6 bases; unmatched junction bases: 8. CDR1 MRHNA and CDR2 SNTAGT come from the germline V gene. The CDR3 runs 13 residues.

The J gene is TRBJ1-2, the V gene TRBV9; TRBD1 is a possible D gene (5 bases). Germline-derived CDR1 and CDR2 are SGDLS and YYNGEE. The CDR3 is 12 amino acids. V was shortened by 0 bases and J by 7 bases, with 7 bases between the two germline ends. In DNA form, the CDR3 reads TGTGCCAGCAGCGTAGCAGGGATTGGCTACACCTTC. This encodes CASSVAGIGYTF.

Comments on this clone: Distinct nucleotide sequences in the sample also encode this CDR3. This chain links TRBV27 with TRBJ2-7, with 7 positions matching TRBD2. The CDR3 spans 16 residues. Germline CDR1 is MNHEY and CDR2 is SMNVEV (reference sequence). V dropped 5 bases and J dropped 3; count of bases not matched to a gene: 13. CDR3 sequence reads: CASSPSLGGRVYEQYF. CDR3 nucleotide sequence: TGTGCCAGCAGTCCATCTTTGGGCGGGAGAGTCTACGAGCAGTACTTC.

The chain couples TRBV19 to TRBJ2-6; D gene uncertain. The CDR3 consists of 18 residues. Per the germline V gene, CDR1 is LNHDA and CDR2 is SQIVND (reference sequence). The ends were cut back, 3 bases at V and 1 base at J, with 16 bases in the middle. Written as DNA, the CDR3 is TGTGCCAGTAGTATTATTTTCCCCCCCTTTTCTGGGGCCAACGTCCTGACTTTC. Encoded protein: CASSIIFPPFSGANVLTF.

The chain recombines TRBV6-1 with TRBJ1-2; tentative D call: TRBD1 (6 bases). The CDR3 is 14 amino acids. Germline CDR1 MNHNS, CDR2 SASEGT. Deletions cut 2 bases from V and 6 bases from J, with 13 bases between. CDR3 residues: CASSEYTGGDGYTF. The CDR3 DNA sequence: TGTGCCAGCAGTGAATATACTGGGGGCGATGGCTACACCTTC.

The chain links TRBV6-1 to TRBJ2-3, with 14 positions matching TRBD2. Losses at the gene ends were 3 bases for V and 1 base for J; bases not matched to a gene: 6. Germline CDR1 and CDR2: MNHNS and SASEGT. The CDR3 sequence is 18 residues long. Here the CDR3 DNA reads TGTGCCAGCAGTGAGACTAGCGGGAGGGAGGATGGCACAGATACGCAGTATTTT. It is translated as CASSETSGREDGTDTQYF.

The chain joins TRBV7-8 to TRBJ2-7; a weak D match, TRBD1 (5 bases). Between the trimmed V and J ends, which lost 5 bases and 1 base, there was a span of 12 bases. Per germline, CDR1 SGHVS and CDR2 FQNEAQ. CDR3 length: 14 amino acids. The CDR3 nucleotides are TGTGCCAGCAGCGCCCCAGGGTCATCCTACGAGCAGTACTTC. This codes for CASSAPGSSYEQYF.

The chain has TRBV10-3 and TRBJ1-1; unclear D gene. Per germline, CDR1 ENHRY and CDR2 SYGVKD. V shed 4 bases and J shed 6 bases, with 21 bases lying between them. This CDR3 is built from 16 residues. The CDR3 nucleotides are TGTGCCATCAGTGTCTCCAGCCTCACCGCAGGCTCTGAAGCTTTCTTT. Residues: CAISVSSLTAGSEAFF.

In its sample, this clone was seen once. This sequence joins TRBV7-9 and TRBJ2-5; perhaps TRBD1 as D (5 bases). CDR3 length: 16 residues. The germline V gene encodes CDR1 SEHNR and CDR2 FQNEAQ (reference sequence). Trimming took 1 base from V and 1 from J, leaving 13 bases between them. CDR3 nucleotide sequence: TGTGCCAGCAGCTTAGGGGCAGGGTACTCCCAAGAGACCCAGTACTTC. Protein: CASSLGAGYSQETQYF.